This TCR beta chain came from a study of beta chain features in type 1 diabetes. Per germline, CDR1 MDHEN and CDR2 SYDVKM. Trimming stripped 6 bases from V and 6 bases from J, with 19 bases between. The CDR3 runs 15 residues. General study points: In type 1 diabetes patients, VDJ junctions had fewer insertions; deletions at these junctions were more frequent.

About this clone: The antigen is unknown.

All of the isolated RNA was reverse transcribed, so expressed TCRB transcripts were sequenced. Here immunoSEQ multiplex PCR was the method, and the copy in TCRdb shows in-frame clones only, minus some. The table has about 620,000 clones, 15% to 17% seen once. The chain carries TRBV28 and TRBJ2-3, with D uncertain. The sequence derives from a man between 18 and 35 years old in good health. Material for sequencing was naive CD4+ T cells from blood. DNA of the CDR3: TGTGCCAGCAGCACCCCACCCGTTGGGGTGGATACGCAGTATTTT. This encodes CASSTPPVGVDTQYF.